The 32 T cell receptor beta chains below come from one sample, sequenced in a study of cytomegalovirus exposure and HLA in healthy donors. Using immunoSEQ multiplex PCR, the repertoire was profiled, and TCRdb retains in-frame clones only, with some absent. The repertoire holds about 220,000 clones, around 90% seen once, with roughly 3% in the top ten. The specimen sequenced was PBMCs. Receptors were obtained from a young woman in good health and CMV-seronegative.

The chain recombines TRBV4-1 with TRBJ1-2; maybe TRBD1 (6 bases). The germline V gene has CDR1 MGHRA and CDR2 YSYEKL. Trimming stripped 0 bases from V and 4 bases from J, with 15 bases between. The CDR3 has 16 amino acids. For the CDR3, the DNA is TGCGCCAGCAGCCAAGATAGAACAGGGACGTTCTATGGCTACACCTTC. Translating gives CASSQDRTGTFYGYTF.

The gene calls are TRBV7-2 and TRBJ1-1; TRBD1 matches 7 bases. Germline V lookup: CDR1 SGHTA, CDR2 FQGNSA. This CDR3 is built from 13 residues. J gave up 5 bases and V 1 base, and 1 base lay outside the gene matches. The chain's CDR3 is CASSLGTGTEAFF. In nucleotides, the CDR3 is TGTGCCAGCAGCTTAGGGACAGGTACTGAAGCTTTCTTT.

This chain joins TRBV6-1 and TRBJ2-1, with TRBD1 identical over 8 bases. With 5 bases clipped from V and 10 bases from J, the junction kept 7 bases outside the gene matches. CDR3 length: 13 amino acids. Germline values: CDR1 MNHNS, CDR2 SASEGT. The CDR3 coding sequence is TGTGCCAGCAGTATACAGGGGGACCGGGAGCAGTTCTTC. This gives the protein CASSIQGDREQFF.

Only one count was recorded for this clone. This chain uses TRBV4-3 with TRBJ1-2, with TRBD1 matching over 7 bases. CDR3 length: 15 amino acids. The V gene end was trimmed by 0 bases and the J gene end by 4 bases; junction bases not matched to a gene: 5. CDR1 LGHNA and CDR2 YSLEER come from the germline V gene. The CDR3, as DNA: TGCGCCAGCAGCCAAGACCCGGGACAGAGCTATGGCTACACCTTC. Translation gives CASSQDPGQSYGYTF.

The rearrangement uses TRBV5-6 and TRBJ2-1, with 7 bases aligning to TRBD2. The CDR3 consists of 17 residues. Germline lookup yields CDR1 SGHDT and CDR2 YYEEEE. The junction had 17 bases not matched to a gene; V was cut back by 5 bases and J by 6 bases. For the CDR3, the DNA is TGTGCCAGCAGGTCCGACACTTGGACTAGACAGCGCAATGAGCAGTTCTTC. Translation: CASRSDTWTRQRNEQFF.

V gene TRBV28 combines with J gene TRBJ2-7, with D possibly TRBD1 on 6 matching bases. From germline, CDR1 is MDHEN and CDR2 SYDVKM. The CDR3 is 14 amino acids. Trimming pared 5 bases from V and 2 bases from J, leaving 13 bases between. The DNA of the CDR3 is TGTGCCAGCAGTCCCCGACAGGAGACCTACGAGCAGTACTTC. This sequence encodes CASSPRQETYEQYF.

V gene TRBV7-8 combines with J gene TRBJ2-5; a possible D gene is TRBD2 (6 bases). The V gene lost 2 bases and the J gene lost 1 base, with 11 bases spanning the gap. This CDR3 spans 15 amino acids. The V gene's germline CDR1 is SGHVS and CDR2 FQNEAQ. The CDR3 loop is CASSLSNGGQETQYF. CDR3 nucleotides: TGTGCCAGCAGCTTATCGAACGGGGGCCAAGAGACCCAGTACTTC.

The CDR3 protein is CASSVTWTSNKNIQYF. As DNA, the CDR3 is TGTGCCAGCAGCGTGACGTGGACTTCCAACAAAAACATTCAGTACTTC. The rearrangement joins TRBV9 to TRBJ2-4; TRBD2 is a possible D gene (5 bases). The CDR3 is 16 amino acids. V lost 2 bases and J lost 3, with 15 bases in between. Germline loops: CDR1 SGDLS, CDR2 YYNGEE.

CDR3 in DNA: TGTGCCAGCAGCTTAGAAGCTAGCGGAGGCTCCTACGAGCAGTACTTC. Amino acids: CASSLEASGGSYEQYF. The chain uses TRBV7-6 and TRBJ2-7; 7 bases match TRBD2. Trimming took 1 base from V and 0 from J; bases not matched to a gene: 6. This CDR3 contains 16 residues. Germline V lookup: CDR1 SGHVS, CDR2 FNYEAQ. Complete variable domain (other parts from reference TRBV7-6 and TRBJ2-7): GAGVSQSPRYKVTKRGQDVALRCDPISGHVSLYWYRQALGQGPEFLTYFNYEAQQDKSGLPNDRFSAERPEGSISTLTIQRTEQRDSAMYRCASSLEASGGSYEQYFGPGTRLTVT.

J is TRBJ2-7 and V is TRBV2, with TRBD2 identical over 7 bases. CDR3 length: 18 amino acids. The V gene end was trimmed by 4 bases and the J gene end by 1 base; junction bases not matched to a gene: 16. Per germline, CDR1 SNHLY and CDR2 FYNNEI. The CDR3 loop reads CASSVPWVRREQSYEQYF. The CDR3 coding sequence is TGTGCCAGCAGTGTACCCTGGGTACGGCGGGAGCAATCCTACGAGCAGTACTTC.

This sequence joins TRBV18 and TRBJ1-1, with a tentative D call TRBD1 (5 bases). This CDR3 spans 16 amino acids. The germline V gene has CDR1 KGHSH and CDR2 LQKENI. The V end was cut by 6 bases, the J end by 0 bases, with 17 bases between. CDR3 loop: CASSEYADNMNTEAFF. In DNA form, the CDR3 reads TGTGCCAGCTCTGAGTATGCGGACAACATGAACACTGAAGCTTTCTTT.

The chain has TRBV6-5 and TRBJ2-1, with D unresolved. This CDR3 region has 15 residues. The V end was cut by 0 bases, the J end by 5 bases, with 11 bases between. Germline lookup yields CDR1 MNHEY and CDR2 SVGAGI. The CDR3 nucleotides read TGTGCCAGCAGTTACTCGTGGCTAGTAAACAATGAGCAGTTCTTC. Protein product: CASSYSWLVNNEQFF.

The chain employs TRBV7-2 and TRBJ2-7, with D unresolved. V was trimmed by 5 bases and J by 4 bases, leaving 21 bases between them. The CDR3 totals 16 residues. Germline CDR1 reads SGHTA; CDR2 reads FQGNSA. For the CDR3, the DNA is TGTGCCAGCAGCCCCTCGCCCCGGCCGCGGCGATACGAGCAGTACTTC. Protein product: CASSPSPRPRRYEQYF.

The chain employs TRBV30 and TRBJ2-7; perhaps TRBD1 as D (6 bases). The CDR3 is made up of 15 amino acids. Between the trimmed V and J ends, which lost 2 bases and 0 bases, there was a span of 14 bases. Germline V gene sequence: CDR1 GTSNPN, CDR2 SVGIG (reference sequence). The chain's CDR3 is CAWSIRTGSSYEQYF. CDR3 nucleotides: TGTGCCTGGAGTATTAGAACAGGGAGCTCCTACGAGCAGTACTTC.

V and J are TRBV15 and TRBJ2-3; tentatively, D is TRBD2 (5 bases). Germline values: CDR1 LNHNV, CDR2 YYDKDF (reference sequence). With 6 bases removed from V and 0 bases from J, the gap between germline ends came to 16 bases. This CDR3 has 16 amino acids. Here the CDR3 reads CATSRGYTASTDTQYF. The DNA for the CDR3 is TGTGCCACCAGTCGGGGATACACGGCGAGCACAGATACGCAGTATTTT.

The chain recombines TRBV27 with TRBJ2-1; D not certain. The V end lost 3 bases, the J end lost 0 bases, and 6 bases lay between the germline ends. Germline V gene sequence: CDR1 MNHEY, CDR2 SMNVEV (reference sequence). This CDR3 comprises 14 residues. CDR3 sequence: CASSFMSSYNEQFF. The CDR3 DNA sequence: TGTGCCAGCAGTTTTATGAGCTCCTACAATGAGCAGTTCTTC.

This clone came up once. CDR3 loop: CASSETRPRQGPNPEQYF. DNA of the CDR3: TGTGCCAGCAGTGAAACTCGCCCCCGACAGGGCCCTAACCCCGAGCAGTACTTC. The chain uses TRBV6-1 and TRBJ2-7, with 7 bases matching TRBD1. The ends lost 2 bases at V and 6 bases at J; junction bases unmatched: 19. Germline V gene sequence: CDR1 MNHNS, CDR2 SASEGT. The CDR3 contains 18 residues.

The chain employs TRBV9 and TRBJ2-7; TRBD2 is a possible D gene (6 bases). The CDR3 loop spans 13 amino acids. V lost 4 bases and J 3 bases, leaving 11 bases between the germline ends. Germline CDR1 reads SGDLS; CDR2 reads YYNGEE. The CDR3 here is CASSPGLYYEQYF. The CDR3 coding sequence is TGTGCCAGCAGCCCGGGACTTTACTACGAGCAGTACTTC.

The gene calls are TRBV25-1 and TRBJ1-1; maybe TRBD1 (5 bases). CDR1 MGHDK and CDR2 SYGVNS come from the germline V gene. With 3 bases removed from V and 3 bases from J, the gap between germline ends came to 11 bases. This CDR3 contains 14 residues. The DNA for the CDR3 is TGTGCCAGCAGTGAGGGACCGGGGGACACTGAAGCTTTCTTT. It translates to CASSEGPGDTEAFF.

The chain carries TRBV27 and TRBJ2-1, with D tentatively TRBD1 (6 bases). Trimming took off 5 bases at V and 0 bases at J, with 8 bases between the two ends. The CDR3 covers 14 residues. The germline V gene has CDR1 MNHEY and CDR2 SMNVEV (reference sequence). The DNA of the CDR3 is TGTGCCAGCAGTACAGGGTTCTCCTACAATGAGCAGTTCTTC. It codes for CASSTGFSYNEQFF.

The rearrangement links TRBV15 to TRBJ2-2; 7 nucleotides line up with TRBD1. The length of the CDR3 is 15 residues. Germline values: CDR1 LNHNV, CDR2 YYDKDF (reference sequence). The J segment lost 5 bases and the V segment lost 6 bases, leaving 9 bases of the junction unmatched. The CDR3 DNA is TGTGCCACCAGTTGGAGACAGGGTACTACCGGGGAGCTGTTTTTT. This translates into CATSWRQGTTGELFF. The variable domain in full, with the rest retrieved from reference TRBV15 and TRBJ2-2, is DAMVIQNPRYQVTQFGKPVTLSCSQTLNHNVMYWYQQKSSQAPKLLFHYYDKDFNNEADTPDNFQSRRPNTSFCFLDIRSPGLGDTAMYLCATSWRQGTTGELFFGEGSRLTVL.

In regard to this clone: At the DNA level, this CDR3 is encoded by other sequences in the same sample as well. The genes are TRBV29-1 and TRBJ1-1; 8 nucleotides match TRBD1. Trimming took 7 bases from V and 5 from J; bases not matched to a gene: 6. CDR3 length equals 12 residues. Per the germline V gene, CDR1 is SQVTM and CDR2 is ANQGSEA. Written as DNA, the CDR3 is TGCAGCGCAGGCACAGGGGGAACTGAAGCTTTCTTT. Amino acids: CSAGTGGTEAFF.

The V and J genes are TRBV2 and TRBJ2-1; maybe TRBD1 (6 bases). The CDR3 totals 19 residues. V was trimmed by 5 bases and J by 7 bases, leaving 30 bases between them. Germline assignment: CDR1 SNHLY and CDR2 FYNNEI. CDR3 amino acids: CASSNRVSDYAVRNNEQFF. The CDR3 coding sequence is TGTGCCAGCAGTAACAGGGTTTCCGATTATGCTGTCCGAAATAATGAGCAGTTCTTC.

The chain links TRBV7-8 to TRBJ2-7; 11 bases are a match to TRBD2. Germline values: CDR1 SGHVS, CDR2 FQNEAQ. The CDR3 has 15 amino acids. Trimming removed 0 bases from V and 6 bases from J; junction bases left unmatched: 4. The CDR3, as DNA: TGTGCCAGCAGCTTAGCGGGTAGCGGGAGGGTCGAGCAGTACTTC. Amino acids: CASSLAGSGRVEQYF.

The chain has TRBV27 and TRBJ2-1; tentatively, D is TRBD2 (5 bases). There are 16 residues in the CDR3. The germline V gene encodes CDR1 MNHEY and CDR2 SMNVEV (reference sequence). The V end lost 1 base, the J end lost 4 bases, and 14 bases lay between the germline ends. CDR3 bases: TGTGCCAGCAGTTTATTGCGGCCTCAGCGGTACAATGAGCAGTTCTTC. Amino acids: CASSLLRPQRYNEQFF.

The V gene is TRBV14, the J gene TRBJ1-2; TRBD1 aligns across 9 bases. Germline V gives CDR1 SGHDN, CDR2 FVKESK. V was pared by 3 bases and J by 6 bases, with 14 bases of the junction left unmatched. This CDR3 has 17 residues. The CDR3 DNA sequence: TGTGCCAGCAGCCAGCCGAAGCCGGGACAGGGATGGCATGGCTACACCTTC. Translation: CASSQPKPGQGWHGYTF.

The chain combines TRBV5-1 with TRBJ2-1; 9 nucleotides match TRBD2. Germline trimming cut 7 bases from V and 6 bases from J; bases unmatched to any gene: 5. Germline V gives CDR1 SGHRS, CDR2 YFSETQ. CDR3 length equals 13 residues. CDR3 sequence: CASGAGGLNEQFF. The DNA of the CDR3 is TGCGCCAGCGGGGCGGGAGGGCTCAATGAGCAGTTCTTC.

The V and J genes are TRBV5-1 and TRBJ1-2; D gene unclear. The CDR3 is made up of 14 amino acids. The germline V gene has CDR1 SGHRS and CDR2 YFSETQ. Deletions cut 4 bases from V and 8 bases from J, with 18 bases between. The CDR3 DNA is TGCGCCAGCAGCCCGGCAGACCCTAACAGAGGCTACACCTTC. Residues: CASSPADPNRGYTF.

CDR3 in amino acids: CASSGWTANTEAFF. CDR3 sequence (DNA): TGTGCCAGTAGCGGCTGGACAGCAAACACTGAAGCTTTCTTT. The J gene is TRBJ1-1, the V gene TRBV19; TRBD1 might be the D (6 bases). Trimming cost V 6 bases and J 2 bases, with 13 bases left between them. The CDR3 totals 14 residues. The germline V gene encodes CDR1 LNHDA and CDR2 SQIVND (reference sequence).

This chain connects TRBV7-3 to TRBJ2-1; 8 bases agree with TRBD2. Germline CDR1 SGHTA, CDR2 FQGTGA. This CDR3 is built from 15 residues. Unmatched junction bases numbered 2, after V lost 2 bases and J lost 2 bases. The CDR3 is CASSLAGGPYNEQFF. The DNA of the CDR3 is TGTGCCAGCAGCTTAGCGGGAGGCCCCTACAATGAGCAGTTCTTC. The full variable domain, completed using reference TRBV7-3 and TRBJ2-1, is GAGVSQTPSNKVTEKGKYVELRCDPISGHTALYWYRQSLGQGPEFLIYFQGTGAADDSGLPNDRFFAVRPEGSVSTLKIQRTERGDSAVYLCASSLAGGPYNEQFFGPGTRLTVL.

The rearrangement joins TRBV5-4 to TRBJ1-4, with D possibly TRBD1 on 5 matching bases. The V gene's germline CDR1 is SGHNT and CDR2 YYREEE (reference sequence). The CDR3 is made up of 16 amino acids. Trimming pared 0 bases from V and 2 bases from J, leaving 11 bases between. CDR3 nucleotide sequence: TGTGCCAGCAGCTTGGGTGGGGCGCCGACTAATGAAAAACTGTTTTTT. This translates into CASSLGGAPTNEKLFF.

The chain couples TRBV28 to TRBJ1-2, with TRBD1 matching over 12 bases. The CDR3 is made up of 16 amino acids. The junction had 3 bases not matched to a gene; V was cut back by 2 bases and J by 2 bases. Germline loops: CDR1 MDHEN, CDR2 SYDVKM. The CDR3 region has the DNA TGTGCCAGCAGTTTAGGGGGACAGGGGGCGAACTATGGCTACACCTTC. Protein sequence: CASSLGGQGANYGYTF.